Following are 27 T cell receptor beta chains from one sample sequenced in a study of blood T cells in healthy people across ages (dated by TCRdb to about 2015). The library relied on 5' RACE. Sequenced on an Illumina HiSeq 2500. The second PCR ran for roughly 7 to 12 cycles and used a J-beta primer mix along with a sample-barcoded 5' primer. TCRdb itself trimmed the public reads at Q25 with fastp, ran MiXCR and retained productive beta chains. All rows with the same CDR3 protein become a single entry with the most common DNA and genes. This sample gives more than 800,000 distinct CDR3 sequences in total; 25% to 30% of them show up just once. The ten largest clones capture 17% of the sample. The sample was blood. The receptors here all came from a woman older than 75 in good health.

A note on this clonotype: A clone one base away is much larger, so this may be a read error. This chain connects TRBV6-5 to TRBJ2-3, with D maybe TRBD1 (6 bases). Germline CDR1 is MNHEY and CDR2 is SVGAGI. V lost 6 bases, J lost 4 bases, and 20 bases lay in between. This CDR3 comprises 16 residues. This CDR3 reads CASSPRGAGDADTQYF. DNA for the CDR3: TGTGCCAGCAGCCCACGAGGGGCAGGGGACGCAGATACGCAGTATTTT.

For this clonotype: The germline gene is not matched at one end of the junction; a read error may be the cause. V is TRBV7-2 and J is TRBJ2-1; D is possibly TRBD2 (6 bases). Germline V gene data show CDR1 as SGHTA and CDR2 as FQGNSA. The CDR3 totals 14 residues. CDR3 DNA: TGTGTCAGCAGCCCCGGGAGCTCCTACAATGAGCAGTTCTTC. It encodes CVSSPGSSYNEQFF.

The rearrangement uses TRBV28 and TRBJ2-3; D is possibly TRBD1 or TRBD2 (5 bases each). The CDR3 runs 12 residues. Trimming removed 3 bases at V and 7 bases at J, with 8 bases between. Germline V gene data show CDR1 as MDHEN and CDR2 as SYDVKM. This CDR3 reads CASSLGPYTQYF. CDR3 DNA sequence: TGTGCCAGCAGTTTGGGACCCTATACGCAGTATTTT.

Notes on this clonotype: At one end the junction does not follow the germline gene, possibly because of a read error. The chain recombines TRBV12-3 or TRBV12-4 with TRBJ1-2; perhaps TRBD1 as D (6 bases). The CDR3 totals 14 residues. CDR3: CARSLGLGAYGYTF. Here the CDR3 DNA reads TGTGCCCGCAGTTTAGGTTTGGGGGCCTATGGCTACACCTTC.

This clonotype was seen more than once but under ten times. This may be a read error, as it is one base from a much larger clone. CDR3 in amino acids: CASSLGQGEKRFF. CDR3 DNA: TGTGCCAGCAGTTTAGGCCAGGGGGAAAAACGGTTTTTT. The J gene is TRBJ1-4, the V gene TRBV12-3 or TRBV12-4; 7 bases match TRBD1. The length of the CDR3 is 13 residues.

This clonotype showed up many times. This chain uses TRBV2 with TRBJ2-1, with TRBD2 matching 11 bases. The V and J ends lost 6 bases and 5 bases, in that order; junction bases with no gene match: 9. In germline, CDR1 is SNHLY, CDR2 FYNNEI. The CDR3 spans 16 residues. CDR3 amino acids: CASSASLAGGDNEQFF. CDR3 DNA sequence: TGTGCCAGCAGCGCCTCCCTAGCGGGGGGTGACAATGAGCAGTTCTTC.

This clonotype was counted at least ten times. The chain is built from TRBV24-1 and TRBJ2-3; the match to TRBD1 covers 9 bases. V lost 12 bases and J lost 3; bases outside the gene matches: 6. Germline V gene lookup returns CDR1 KGHDR and CDR2 SFDVKD. There are 13 residues in the CDR3. CDR3 bases: TGTGCCGCCCGGGACAGGGTAACAGATACGCAGTATTTT. Translating gives CAARDRVTDTQYF.

In the case of this clonotype: A single base separates this from a much larger clone, so it may be a read error. As DNA, the CDR3 is TGTGCCAGCAGCTTAAGCCGCACAGATATGCAGTATTTT. This gives the protein CASSLSRTDMQYF. V and J are TRBV7-4 and TRBJ2-3; the D is unclear. This CDR3 contains 13 residues. Germline lookup yields CDR1 SGHVT and CDR2 SQSDAQ.

The chain uses TRBV7-9 and TRBJ1-5; D possibly corresponds to TRBD1 (5 bases). From germline, CDR1 is SEHNR and CDR2 FQNEAQ (reference sequence). CDR3 length equals 14 residues. V was shortened by 3 bases and J by 5 bases, with 11 bases between the two germline ends. CDR3 in amino acids: CASSLGGVYQPQHF. CDR3 DNA sequence: TGTGCCAGCAGCTTGGGAGGGGTTTATCAGCCCCAGCATTTT.

V gene TRBV10-3 combines with J gene TRBJ2-1, with TRBD1 matching 7 bases. The V gene end was trimmed by 5 bases and the J gene end by 4 bases; junction bases not matched to a gene: 5. Germline assignment: CDR1 ENHRY and CDR2 SYGVKD. The CDR3 totals 14 residues. CDR3: CAISRGQDYNEQFF. CDR3 bases: TGTGCCATCAGTCGCGGACAGGATTACAATGAGCAGTTCTTC.

The rearrangement links TRBV6-2 or TRBV6-3 to TRBJ1-1; D is possibly TRBD1 (5 bases). V was trimmed by 6 bases and J by 4 bases, leaving 18 bases between them. The CDR3 is made up of 15 amino acids. CDR1 is MNHEY, CDR2 SVGEGT, per germline. The CDR3, as DNA: TGTGCCAGCAGCCGGGGCTTCGCGTCGGGCACTGAAGCTTTCTTT. Translated, it gives CASSRGFASGTEAFF.

This rearrangement joins TRBV5-1 to TRBJ1-4; D is undetermined. Germline V gene data show CDR1 as SGHRS and CDR2 as YFSETQ. Trimming cost V 2 bases and J 3 bases, with 11 bases left between them. This CDR3 has 15 residues. The CDR3 DNA sequence: TGCGCCAGCAGCTTTGGAACAGCCTCTAATGAAAAACTGTTTTTT. It yields the protein CASSFGTASNEKLFF. The whole variable domain, remainder taken from reference TRBV5-1 and TRBJ1-4, is KAGVTQTPRYLIKTRGQQVTLSCSPISGHRSVSWYQQTPGQGLQFLFEYFSETQRNKGNFPGRFSGRQFSNSRSEMNVSTLELGDSALYLCASSFGTASNEKLFFGSGTQLSVL.

A word on this clonotype: A much larger clone differs by one base, so this may be a read error. The chain has TRBV20-1 and TRBJ2-5; weak D call: TRBD1 (7 bases). In germline, CDR1 is DFQATT, CDR2 SNEGSKA (reference sequence). The CDR3 is 15 amino acids. The V and J ends lost 4 bases and 11 bases respectively, with 26 bases between them. In DNA form, the CDR3 reads TGCAGTGCTAAGGGGGCGGGACAGTCCTACAATGAGCAGTACTTC. It codes for CSAKGAGQSYNEQYF.

Comment on this clonotype: Since a much larger clone is just one base distant, this may be a read error. The rearrangement joins TRBV6-5 to TRBJ1-2, with D possibly being TRBD1 (6 bases). This CDR3 has 13 residues. CDR1 and CDR2 from the germline V gene are MNHEY and SVGAGI. V shed 4 bases and J shed 7 bases, with 13 bases lying between them. DNA for the CDR3: TGTGCCAGCAGTTGGGACAAAGACTTTGGCTACACCTTC. Amino acid sequence: CASSWDKDFGYTF.

This clonotype occurred many times. This chain uses TRBV7-2 with TRBJ1-1, with D unclear. The CDR3 contains 16 residues. The V gene lost 1 base and the J gene lost 4 bases, with 16 bases spanning the gap. The V gene's germline CDR1 is SGHTA and CDR2 FQGNSA. CDR3 bases: TGTGCCAGCAGCTTAGGGGGATCCTCTCGGGCCACTGAAGCTTTCTTT. Protein: CASSLGGSSRATEAFF.

The chain employs TRBV6-2 or TRBV6-3 and TRBJ2-5, with D perhaps matching TRBD1 or TRBD2 (5 bases each). The J call may be in error: the DNA end matches TRBJ2-7 better. The CDR3 is made up of 12 amino acids. CDR1 MNHEY and CDR2 SVGEGT come from the germline V gene. The CDR3 DNA reads TGTGCCAGCAGTGACAGACTAAACGAGCAGTACTTC. It specifies CASSDRLNEQYF.

This clonotype was recorded at least ten times. This sequence joins TRBV12-3 or TRBV12-4 and TRBJ1-5, with a weak D call TRBD1 (5 bases). Trimming stripped 7 bases from V and 3 bases from J, with 10 bases between. The CDR3 sequence is 13 residues long. CDR3 sequence (DNA): TGTGCCAGCACGGGACGTCCCAATCAGCCCCAGCATTTT. Protein sequence: CASTGRPNQPQHF.

This clonotype turned up a few times. A much larger clone lies a single base off, so this may be a read error. The rearrangement links TRBV7-2 to TRBJ1-1; D uncertain. Per germline, CDR1 SGHTA and CDR2 FQGNSA. This CDR3 is 13 amino acids long. CDR3: CASSLRMNAEAFF. The DNA of the CDR3 is TGTGCCAGCAGCTTAAGGATGAACGCTGAAGCTTTCTTT.

This clonotype was observed once. A much larger clone sits a single nucleotide away, making a read error possible. This sequence joins TRBV6-2 or TRBV6-3 and TRBJ2-7, with 7 bases fitting TRBD1. CDR1 is MNHEY, CDR2 SVGEGT, per germline. CDR3 length: 15 residues. The CDR3 DNA follows: TGTGCCAGCACCGGGCTAACGACAGGGCGGCACGAGCTGTACTTC. Its translation: CASTGLTTGRHELYF.

This clonotype was seen ten or more times. This chain links TRBV27 with TRBJ1-2; D not certain. Germline V CDR1 and CDR2: MNHEY, SMNVEV (reference sequence). The CDR3 contains 13 residues. V was shortened by 5 bases and J by 8 bases, with 15 bases between the two germline ends. The CDR3: CASSPGPGQGYTF. In nucleotides, the CDR3 is TGTGCCAGCAGTCCGGGTCCCGGGCAAGGCTACACCTTC.

For this clonotype: This may arise from a read error, as a much more abundant clone is one base away. V and J are TRBV7-9 and TRBJ2-1; 9 nucleotides align to TRBD1. This CDR3 comprises 15 residues. After removal of 2 bases from V and 5 bases from J, the junction contained 4 bases not matched to a gene. Germline V gene data show CDR1 as SEHNR and CDR2 as FQNEAQ (reference sequence). Written as DNA, the CDR3 is TGTGCCAGCAGCTTAAGGACAGGGGTCCACAATGAGCAGTTCTTC. Protein: CASSLRTGVHNEQFF.

This clonotype was picked up one time. With a much larger clone just one base away, this may be a read error. V gene TRBV18 combines with J gene TRBJ2-3; TRBD1 matches 7 bases. The CDR3 totals 16 residues. Per germline, CDR1 KGHSH and CDR2 LQKENI. The CDR3 reads CTSSPPNRGPTDTQYF. The CDR3 DNA is TGTACCAGCTCACCACCGAACAGGGGCCCCACAGATACGCAGTATTTT. Drawing the rest from reference TRBV18 and TRBJ2-3, the complete variable domain is NAGVMQNPRHLVRRRGQEARLRCSPMKGHSHVYWYRQLPEEGLKFMVYLQKENIIDESGMPKERFSAEFPKEGPSILRIQQVVRGDSAAYFCTSSPPNRGPTDTQYFGPGTRLTVL.

With respect to this clonotype: Since a much larger clone is just one base distant, this may be a read error. This chain links TRBV5-1 with TRBJ2-1, with 10 positions matching TRBD2. Matching the DNA end better, TRBJ2-7 makes the J call doubtful. This CDR3 has 15 amino acids. Germline V CDR1 and CDR2: SGHRS, YFSETQ. For the CDR3, the DNA is TGCGCCAGCAGCCCATCTAGCGGGGGCAACAATGAGCAGTACTTC. Its translation: CASSPSSGGNNEQYF.

This clonotype was found many times. The genes are TRBV4-2 and TRBJ2-1; 12 positions match TRBD1. Germline assignment: CDR1 LGHNA and CDR2 YNFKEQ. V gave up 1 base and J gave up 7 bases; unmatched junction bases: 8. The CDR3 has 17 amino acids. DNA of the CDR3: TGTGCCAGCAGCCAAGCAGGAGGGACAGGGGGCGGGAATGAGCAGTTCTTC. Its translation: CASSQAGGTGGGNEQFF.

With regard to this clonotype: Its ends do not fully match the called genes, so a read error is possible. The chain carries TRBV9 and TRBJ2-2, with D perhaps TRBD1 (5 bases). This CDR3 is 16 amino acids long. Germline loops: CDR1 SGDLS, CDR2 YYNGEE. Written as DNA, the CDR3 is TGTGCCAACAGCGTAGGGGCTGGGTCCTCAACCGGGGAGCTGTTTTTT. It is translated as CANSVGAGSSTGELFF.

This clonotype came up a few times. The genes are TRBV6-6 and TRBJ2-2; no clear D. The CDR3 consists of 14 residues. The V gene lost 7 bases and the J gene lost 0 bases, with 9 bases spanning the gap. The germline V gene encodes CDR1 MNHNY and CDR2 SVGAGI (reference sequence). The CDR3 region is CASTPAPNTGELFF. In DNA form, the CDR3 reads TGTGCCAGCACGCCAGCACCGAACACCGGGGAGCTGTTTTTT.

Notes on this clonotype: A much larger clone sits a single nucleotide away, making a read error possible. The chain couples TRBV12-3 or TRBV12-4 to TRBJ2-5; D gene ambiguous. The CDR3 totals 12 residues. CDR3 sequence: CASSLAKEAQYF. DNA of the CDR3: TGTGCCAGCAGTTTAGCGAAAGAGGCCCAGTACTTC.